What follows are 14 T cell receptor beta chains derived from one specimen sequenced in a study of T cell responses to AZD1222 COVID-19 vaccine. Generated by immunoSEQ multiplex PCR, the TCRdb table keeps only in-frame clones and is missing some. The sample holds about 110,000 clones; roughly 88% are singletons and the top ten take roughly 15%. The material sequenced was peripheral blood, taken on day 0 of AZD1222 vaccination. Receptor source: an adult in good health.

The rearrangement joins TRBV12-3 or TRBV12-4 to TRBJ1-1, with 8 bases aligning to TRBD1. The CDR3 runs 12 residues. V was clipped by 5 bases and J by 6 bases; unmatched bases: 2. The CDR3, as DNA: TGTGCCAGCAGTCAGGGGGCCGCTGAAGCTTTCTTT. Residues: CASSQGAAEAFF.

The V call is TRBV6-5, the J call TRBJ2-4, with D perhaps TRBD1 (6 bases). The CDR3 consists of 16 residues. Germline V gives CDR1 MNHEY, CDR2 SVGAGI. V was shortened by 0 bases and J by 7 bases, with 16 bases between the two germline ends. Here the CDR3 DNA reads TGTGCCAGCAGTTACTCCGCTCAGGGGCTGAGGAACATTCAGTACTTC. This gives the protein CASSYSAQGLRNIQYF.

The CDR3 sequence: CASSLATGNRLFF. The CDR3 DNA follows: TGTGCCAGCAGCTTAGCCACAGGGAACCGGCTGTTTTTT. The genes are TRBV7-6 and TRBJ1-4, with TRBD1 as a possible D gene (6 bases). The V end lost 0 bases, the J end lost 14 bases, and 13 bases lay between the germline ends. CDR1 SGHVS and CDR2 FNYEAQ come from the germline V gene. The CDR3 has 13 residues.

The rearrangement joins TRBV6-2 or TRBV6-3 to TRBJ2-7, with a possible D match to TRBD1 (6 bases). CDR1 MNHEY and CDR2 SVGEGT come from the germline V gene. Trimming removed 6 bases at V and 3 bases at J, with 15 bases between. This CDR3 has 14 residues. CDR3 coding DNA: TGTGCCAGCAGCCTACACGGGACAAACTACGAGCAGTACTTC. This translates into CASSLHGTNYEQYF.

This clone was seen just once. This sequence joins TRBV14 and TRBJ2-7; D uncertain. The CDR3 totals 13 residues. The germline V gene has CDR1 SGHDN and CDR2 FVKESK. Trimming removed 2 bases at V and 3 bases at J, with 8 bases between. The CDR3: CASSQNLGYEQYV. CDR3 nucleotide sequence: TGTGCCAGCAGCCAAAACTTGGGCTACGAGCAGTACGTC.

This clone was detected only a few times. V is TRBV19 and J is TRBJ1-1, with TRBD1 matching over 9 bases. The CDR3 has 12 residues. CDR1 is LNHDA, CDR2 SQIVND, per germline (reference sequence). J was trimmed by 11 bases and V by 5 bases; bases with no gene match: 6. The CDR3 DNA follows: TGTGCCAGTAGTTCGGACAGGGGACGCGCTTTCTTT. Protein product: CASSSDRGRAFF.

The CDR3 here is CASSLLSPGAYNEQFF. For the CDR3, the DNA is TGTGCCAGCAGCTTATTGTCTCCGGGCGCCTACAATGAGCAGTTCTTC. V usage is TRBV11-2 and J usage is TRBJ2-1; unclear D gene. Germline CDR1 reads SGHAT; CDR2 reads FQNNGV. V lost 2 bases, J lost 2 bases, and 13 bases lay in between. This CDR3 is 16 amino acids long.

V usage is TRBV19 and J usage is TRBJ1-2; 9 bases are a match to TRBD1. The germline gives CDR1 LNHDA, CDR2 SQIVND (reference sequence). The CDR3 has 15 amino acids. The J segment lost 6 bases and the V segment lost 0 bases, leaving 5 bases of the junction unmatched. CDR3 bases: TGTGCCAGTAGTATAGAACAGGGGGCCTATAATGGCTACACCTTC. This sequence encodes CASSIEQGAYNGYTF.

V gene TRBV7-6 combines with J gene TRBJ1-6, with D unclear. Trimming removed 1 base from V and 9 bases from J, with 13 bases in between. The CDR3 is 15 residues long. Germline CDR1 is SGHVS and CDR2 is FNYEAQ. As DNA, the CDR3 is TGTGCCAGCAGCTTAGGGCGGACCGGGAGTTCACCCCTCCACTTT. This translates into CASSLGRTGSSPLHF.

The CDR3 spells CASSPTLGPEAFF. CDR3 coding DNA: TGTGCCAGCAGCCCGACCCTTGGTCCTGAAGCTTTCTTT. The gene calls are TRBV6-5 and TRBJ1-1, with no clear D. There are 13 residues in the CDR3. Germline-derived CDR1 and CDR2 are MNHEY and SVGAGI. V was cut by 6 bases and J by 6 bases, with 14 bases left in between.

The V call is TRBV5-6, the J call TRBJ2-7; the D gene is possibly TRBD2 (6 bases). Germline V gene lookup returns CDR1 SGHDT and CDR2 YYEEEE. Trimming took 0 bases from V and 0 from J, leaving 10 bases between them. The CDR3 has 15 residues. The CDR3 DNA sequence: TGTGCCAGCAGCTTGGCCGGAGGGGCCTCCTACGAGCAGTACTTC. It codes for CASSLAGGASYEQYF.

The V gene is TRBV5-1, the J gene TRBJ1-3; tentatively, D is TRBD1 (6 bases). Germline V gene sequence: CDR1 SGHRS, CDR2 YFSETQ. The V gene lost 0 bases and the J gene lost 6 bases, with 7 bases spanning the gap. The CDR3 has 13 residues. The CDR3 region is CASSLDRENTIYF. The DNA of the CDR3 is TGCGCCAGCAGCTTGGACAGGGAAAACACCATATATTTT.

Written as DNA, the CDR3 is TGTGCCAGCAGTCGGAGGGTCGTCACTGAAGCTTTCTTT. Translating it yields CASSRRVVTEAFF. The rearrangement links TRBV4-2 to TRBJ1-1; D gene unclear. With 6 bases removed from V and 4 bases from J, the gap between germline ends came to 12 bases. The CDR3 loop spans 13 amino acids. Germline assignment: CDR1 LGHNA and CDR2 YNFKEQ.

The rearrangement joins TRBV5-1 to TRBJ1-1; D not certain. The CDR3 is made up of 13 amino acids. The germline V and J ends were trimmed by 1 base and 5 bases, with 9 bases remaining between them. Germline lookup yields CDR1 SGHRS and CDR2 YFSETQ. CDR3 region: CASSLNRGTEAFF. The CDR3 DNA follows: TGCGCCAGCAGCTTGAATCGGGGTACTGAAGCTTTCTTT.